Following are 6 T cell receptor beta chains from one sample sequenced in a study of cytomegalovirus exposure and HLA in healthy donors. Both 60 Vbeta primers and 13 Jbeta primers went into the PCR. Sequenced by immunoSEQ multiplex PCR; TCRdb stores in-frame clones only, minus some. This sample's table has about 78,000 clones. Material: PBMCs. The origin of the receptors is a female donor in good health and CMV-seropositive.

CDR3 DNA: TGTGCCTGGAGTTCGGACAGGGGCCGGTTTGAAGCTTTCTTT. It codes for CAWSSDRGRFEAFF. The rearrangement uses TRBV30 and TRBJ1-1, with TRBD1 matching over 9 bases. The CDR3 consists of 14 residues. With V trimmed by 2 bases and J by 7 bases, 8 bases remained unmatched. Germline V lookup: CDR1 GTSNPN, CDR2 SVGIG (reference sequence).

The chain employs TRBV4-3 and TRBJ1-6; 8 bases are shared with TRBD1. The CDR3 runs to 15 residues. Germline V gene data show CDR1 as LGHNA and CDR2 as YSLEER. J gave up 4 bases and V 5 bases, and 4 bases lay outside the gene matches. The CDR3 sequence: CASSYRTGYNSPLHF. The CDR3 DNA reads TGCGCCAGCAGCTACAGGACAGGGTATAATTCACCCCTCCACTTT.

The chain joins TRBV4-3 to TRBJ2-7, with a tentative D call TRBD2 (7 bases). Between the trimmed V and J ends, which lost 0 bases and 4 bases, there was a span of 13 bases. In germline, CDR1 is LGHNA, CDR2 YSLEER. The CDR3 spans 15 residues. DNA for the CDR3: TGCGCCAGCAGCCAAGATGAGGGGGGGCCTTACGAGCAGTACTTC. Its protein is CASSQDEGGPYEQYF.

CDR3 DNA: TGTGCCAGCTCACCACCGAACGGGTTCCATGGCTACACCTTC. This translates into CASSPPNGFHGYTF. The rearrangement links TRBV18 to TRBJ1-2, with D hard to call. V lost 0 bases and J 6 bases, leaving 11 bases between the germline ends. In germline, CDR1 is KGHSH, CDR2 LQKENI. The CDR3 has 14 residues.

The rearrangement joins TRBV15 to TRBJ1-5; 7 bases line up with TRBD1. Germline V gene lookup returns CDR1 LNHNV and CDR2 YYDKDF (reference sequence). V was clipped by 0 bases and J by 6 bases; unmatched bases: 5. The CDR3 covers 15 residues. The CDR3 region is CATSREAGGGQPQHF. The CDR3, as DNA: TGTGCCACCAGCAGAGAGGCAGGGGGTGGTCAGCCCCAGCATTTT.

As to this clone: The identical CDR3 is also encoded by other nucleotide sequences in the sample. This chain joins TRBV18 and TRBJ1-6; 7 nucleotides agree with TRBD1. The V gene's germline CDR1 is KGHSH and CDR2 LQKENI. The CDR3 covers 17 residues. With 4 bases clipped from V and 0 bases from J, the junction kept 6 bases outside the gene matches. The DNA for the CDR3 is TGTGCCAGCTCACTCCAACAGGGGTCCTCCTATAATTCACCCCTCCACTTT. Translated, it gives CASSLQQGSSYNSPLHF.